The 8 T cell receptor beta chains below come from one sample, sequenced in a study of blood T cell repertoires in COVID-19. Sequencing was performed with immunoSEQ multiplex PCR; in TCRdb, only in-frame clones are kept and a portion is missing. The sample consists of nearly 250,000 clones, 75% to 90% of them appearing once. The sample taken for sequencing was PBMCs or T cells enriched from blood (not recorded which). These receptor sequences come from a man aged 45 to 65 who had been exposed to COVID-19.

This chain links TRBV9 with TRBJ1-2, with D unclear. Germline lookup yields CDR1 SGDLS and CDR2 YYNGEE. V shed 4 bases and J shed 7 bases, with 20 bases lying between them. This CDR3 has 15 amino acids. Here the CDR3 reads CASSPTAQDPGGYTF. The CDR3 nucleotides are TGTGCCAGCAGCCCCACCGCCCAAGACCCGGGTGGCTACACCTTC.

This clone was recorded once. This chain uses TRBV28 with TRBJ1-1, with a tentative D call TRBD1 (5 bases). The V gene's germline CDR1 is MDHEN and CDR2 SYDVKM. The CDR3 extends over 15 amino acids. V was pared by 6 bases and J by 0 bases, with 14 bases between. This chain's CDR3 is CASRGGRIMNTEAFF. The CDR3 bases are TGTGCCAGCAGGGGGGGACGGATCATGAACACTGAAGCTTTCTTT.

The V and J genes are TRBV28 and TRBJ1-6; 9 positions match TRBD1. V lost 5 bases and J lost 14; bases outside the gene matches: 16. The CDR3 extends over 16 amino acids. Per germline, CDR1 MDHEN and CDR2 SYDVKM. In DNA, the CDR3 is TGTGCCAGCAGTCTCACGGGACAGGGCCCCCGCGGAGCCCTCCACTTT. Its translation is CASSLTGQGPRGALHF.

This clone was picked up a small number of times. This chain connects TRBV9 to TRBJ1-1, with D maybe TRBD1 (5 bases). The germline V and J ends were trimmed by 0 bases and 2 bases, with 8 bases remaining between them. The CDR3 contains 14 residues. From germline, CDR1 is SGDLS and CDR2 YYNGEE. CDR3 nucleotide sequence: TGTGCCAGCAGCGTAGGGGGCAGTAACACTGAAGCTTTCTTT. Translated: CASSVGGSNTEAFF.

This clone was picked up one time. The chain is built from TRBV7-2 and TRBJ1-3; 10 bases are a match to TRBD1. This CDR3 region has 16 residues. V was pared by 3 bases and J by 4 bases, with 6 bases of the junction left unmatched. Per the germline V gene, CDR1 is SGHTA and CDR2 is FQGNSA. DNA for the CDR3: TGTGCCAGCAGCTTCCGGGACAGGGGAACGGGAAACACCATATATTTT. Amino acids: CASSFRDRGTGNTIYF.

The rearrangement links TRBV9 to TRBJ1-1; D uncertain. The ends were cut back, 5 bases at V and 1 base at J, with 9 bases in the middle. CDR1 and CDR2 from the germline V gene are SGDLS and YYNGEE. The CDR3 contains 13 residues. Written as DNA, the CDR3 is TGTGCCAGCAGTCTTAGCCGGAACACTGAAGCTTTCTTT. It yields the protein CASSLSRNTEAFF.

This chain links TRBV10-3 with TRBJ2-1, with 12 bases lining up with TRBD2. Germline CDR1 and CDR2: ENHRY and SYGVKD. The V segment lost 5 bases and the J segment 4 bases; nucleotides outside the gene matches: 9. The CDR3 totals 17 residues. The CDR3 sequence: CAISLTSGGHPYNEQFF. Written as DNA, the CDR3 is TGTGCCATCAGTCTGACTAGCGGGGGCCATCCATACAATGAGCAGTTCTTC.

The chain links TRBV2 to TRBJ2-5; 8 nucleotides match TRBD2. Germline CDR1 and CDR2: SNHLY and FYNNEI. This CDR3 is 14 amino acids long. Trimming at V came to 6 bases and at J to 4 bases, leaving 7 bases not matched to a gene. The CDR3 coding sequence is TGTGCCAGCAGGGGGCGGGGGGCTTTAGAGACCCAGTACTTC. Protein: CASRGRGALETQYF.